The text below deals with one TCR beta chain. As yet, its antigen is unknown. CDR1 is SGHRS, CDR2 YFSETQ, per germline. The junction had 6 bases not matched to a gene; V was cut back by 5 bases and J by 1 base. This CDR3 has 15 residues. This sample is drawn from a study of T-cell reconstitution after alpha-beta-depleted transplantation in children. Study-wide findings and caveats: From surviving recipient T cells and thymic progenitors came the high day-60 TCRbeta diversity observed in some patients. There were reportedly several hundred expanded graft clones from which alpha-beta T cells came about two months after transplant.

Molecular barcoding with unique molecular identifiers was used for the TCRbeta library. TCRdb re-called the PCR reads through MiXCR, storing one row per CDR3 protein. In the table there are some 440,000 distinct CDR3 sequences, around 15% of which are singletons. This receptor was taken from a boy under three years old who had a stem cell transplant for Wiskott-Aldrich syndrome, so the T cells may come from the graft donor. Source: PBMCs, mostly from graft donor cells, taken 360 days after TCRalphabeta/CD19-depleted stem cell transplant. The V and J genes are TRBV5-1 and TRBJ2-1; TRBD2 matches 7 bases. In nucleotides, the CDR3 is TGCGCCAGCAGGTCGTTGCGGGGGTCCTACAATGAGCAGTTCTTC. It yields the protein CASRSLRGSYNEQFF.